What follows are 6 T cell receptor beta chains derived from one specimen sequenced in a study of T cells in Graves' hyperthyroidism and ophthalmopathy. RNA transcripts yielded amplified TCR beta CDR3 regions. The HTBI primer set served for first-round RT-PCR of the TCR CDR3. From the multiplex PCR reads, TCRdb called clonotypes with MiXCR, one entry per CDR3 protein. The data contain 650,000 to 750,000 distinct CDR3 sequences, about 15% of them singletons. The sequencing sample was made of blood. All receptors derive from a woman aged 18-29 years with Graves' hyperthyroidism.

Only a few counts were recorded for this clonotype. The chain recombines TRBV30 with TRBJ1-6, with D possibly being TRBD1 (6 bases). Trimming stripped 4 bases from V and 6 bases from J, with 13 bases between. The CDR3 consists of 14 residues. Germline lookup yields CDR1 GTSNPN and CDR2 SVGIG (reference sequence). CDR3 protein: CAWKIRGVNSPLHF. The CDR3, as DNA: TGTGCCTGGAAGATCAGGGGAGTTAATTCACCCCTCCACTTT.

In this sample, this clonotype turned up many times. The chain employs TRBV20-1 and TRBJ2-5, with 12 positions matching TRBD2. The V gene end was trimmed by 5 bases and the J gene end by 1 base; junction bases not matched to a gene: 8. CDR1 is DFQATT, CDR2 SNEGSKA, per germline (reference sequence). CDR3 length: 16 residues. The CDR3: CSAWTSGEMAQETQYF. CDR3 nucleotide sequence: TGCAGTGCTTGGACTAGCGGGGAGATGGCCCAAGAGACCCAGTACTTC.

This chain connects TRBV9 to TRBJ2-2; TRBD1 might be the D (5 bases). CDR3 length: 16 residues. Trimming pared 2 bases from V and 7 bases from J, leaving 18 bases between. Per the germline V gene, CDR1 is SGDLS and CDR2 is YYNGEE. The CDR3 region has the DNA TGTGCCAGCAGCGTCCATATGTGGGCGCAGGGCGGGGAGCTGTTTTTT. It yields the protein CASSVHMWAQGGELFF.

This clonotype was recorded at least ten times. CDR3 coding DNA: TGTGCCAGCAGCCTTACGGACAGCTTATACGAGCAGTACTTC. Translation: CASSLTDSLYEQYF. This chain connects TRBV27 to TRBJ2-7; a weak D match, TRBD1 (6 bases). The CDR3 has 14 amino acids. Trimming removed 6 bases at V and 4 bases at J, with 16 bases between. Germline assignment: CDR1 MNHEY and CDR2 SMNVEV (reference sequence).

This clonotype has ten or more counts. V and J are TRBV27 and TRBJ2-1; D is perhaps TRBD2 (6 bases). The V gene's germline CDR1 is MNHEY and CDR2 SMNVEV (reference sequence). The CDR3 totals 14 residues. Trimming removed 2 bases at V and 9 bases at J, with 14 bases between. This CDR3 is CASSLGGTGIEQFF. The CDR3 nucleotides are TGTGCCAGCAGTTTAGGAGGGACCGGCATTGAGCAGTTCTTC.

In this sample, this clonotype turned up many times. This chain links TRBV12-3 or TRBV12-4 with TRBJ2-4; 14 nucleotides match TRBD2. This CDR3 contains 20 residues. V gave up 6 bases and J gave up 0 bases; unmatched junction bases: 13. The CDR3 region is CASRGTSGRSLKEAKNIQYF. The CDR3 DNA reads as TGTGCCAGCAGGGGGACTAGCGGGAGATCTCTTAAGGAAGCCAAAAACATTCAGTACTTC.